This T cell receptor beta chain was identified during a study of cytomegalovirus exposure and HLA in healthy donors. Study background: There were some 380 genotyped donors. Of these, 75% to 90% fell in the genetic ancestry cluster associated with self-reported Caucasian donors.

PCR was performed using 60 Vbeta and 13 Jbeta primers. Only in-frame clones appear in the TCRdb table, and some are missing; sequencing was by immunoSEQ multiplex PCR. Among roughly 250,000 clones listed, 80% to 90% were seen once. The CDR3 sequence is 16 residues long. Germline CDR1 and CDR2: PRHDT and FYEKMQ (reference sequence). Trimming stripped 2 bases from V and 1 base from J, with 9 bases between. Whole-study results and caveats: Later on, an analysis found that several of the most significant clusters appeared to be linked to common viral pathogens, which included parvovirus B19. Sequencing depth across donors, presence/absence analyses assumed, was roughly uniform. HLA alleles were associated with some 17,000 TCR beta sequences in a later analysis at 0.05 false discovery rate.

A remark on this clone: Its antigen is currently unknown.

The source is a woman aged 40 to 50 in good health and CMV-seropositive. What was sequenced was PBMCs. V is TRBV13 and J is TRBJ2-6; D is perhaps TRBD2 (5 bases). CDR3 sequence reads: CASSLRPGSGANVLTF. The CDR3 nucleotides are TGTGCCAGCAGCTTACGTCCGGGGTCTGGGGCCAACGTCCTGACTTTC. Looking up the rest from reference TRBV13 and TRBJ2-6 gives the full variable domain: AAGVIQSPRHLIKEKRETATLKCYPIPRHDTVYWYQQGPGQDPQFLISFYEKMQSDKGSIPDRFSAQQFSDYHSELNMSSLELGDSALYFCASSLRPGSGANVLTFGAGSRLTVL.